This TCR beta chain was recorded in a study of shared clonotypes between healthy human individuals. The CDR3 has 16 amino acids. Trimming stripped 5 bases from V and 3 bases from J, with 19 bases between. Per the germline V gene, CDR1 is SGHNT and CDR2 is YENEEA. Positively selected for CCR7, the CD45RO-negative cells used as naive CD8 cells excluded terminally differentiated effector memory CD45RA+ cells. TCRdb keeps only in-frame clones here, not all; method: immunoSEQ multiplex PCR. The data contain about 2.2 million clones, just over 90% of them singletons. The chain combines TRBV11-3 with TRBJ2-5; weak D call: TRBD2 (6 bases). This receptor was identified in a man aged 18-30 years in good health. Some clones in this sample may be carry-over from other donors' samples. The specimen sequenced was naive CD8+ T cells from PBMCs. The CDR3 is CASSGRGGAGKETQYF. The CDR3 nucleotides are TGTGCCAGCAGCGGACGAGGTGGGGCGGGGAAAGAGACCCAGTACTTC. The entire variable domain, with the rest obtained from reference TRBV11-3 and TRBJ2-5, is as follows: EAGVVQSPRYKIIEKKQPVAFWCNPISGHNTLYWYLQNLGQGPELLIRYENEEAVDDSQLPKDRFSAERLKGVDSTLKIQPAELGDSAVYLCASSGRGGAGKETQYFGPGTRLLVL.